The rows below give T cell receptor beta chains drawn from one sample of a study of Ad26.COV2.S vaccination and SARS-CoV-2 variants. Using immunoSEQ multiplex PCR, the repertoire was profiled, and TCRdb retains in-frame clones only, with some absent. The sample holds around 300,000 clones, around 89% seen once. The sequences come from peripheral blood, collected in a trial of Ad26.COV2.S vaccine versus placebo. These TCRs come from a person aged 18 to 65 who received the Ad26.COV2.S COVID-19 vaccine or a placebo. CDR3s include the opening cysteine and the closing phenylalanine or tryptophan.

CDR3: CASSFFPGPQYEQYF; J: TRBJ2-7; V: TRBV5-1
CDR3: CASSINAGQGADTQYF; J: TRBJ2-3; V: TRBV19
CDR3: CASSRNTEAFF; J: TRBJ1-1; V: TRBV5-4
CDR3: CASSYEQGYYGYTF; J: TRBJ1-2; V: TRBV5-6
CDR3: CASSRGYNEQFF; J: TRBJ2-1; V: TRBV5-1
CDR3: CASTLAGGLGNEQYF; J: TRBJ2-7; V: TRBV6-5
CDR3: CASSSSSVSSYEQYF; J: TRBJ2-7; V: TRBV27
CDR3: CASSMDRGKGTQYF; J: TRBJ2-5; V: TRBV19
CDR3: CSVAQGGAGELFF; J: TRBJ2-2; V: TRBV29-1
CDR3: CASSIWPAGPTGELFF; J: TRBJ2-2; V: TRBV7-8
CDR3: CASSPGRRAIPEAFF; J: TRBJ1-1; V: TRBV5-8
CDR3: CASSPHGGGDGNTIYF; J: TRBJ1-3; V: TRBV7-9
CDR3: CASSQVTSLSSGVNVLTF; J: TRBJ2-6; V: TRBV4-2
CDR3: CASRSTGAYGYTF; J: TRBJ1-2; V: TRBV5-4
CDR3: CASTGGHETQYF; J: TRBJ2-5; V: TRBV30
CDR3: CASRTGLYNEQFF; J: TRBJ2-1; V: TRBV12-3/TRBV12-4
CDR3: CASRAGGYRSNQPQHF; J: TRBJ1-5; V: TRBV28
CDR3: CASSLAGGDQPQHF; J: TRBJ1-5; V: TRBV5-1
CDR3: CASSPGQGNRWAEAFF; J: TRBJ1-1; V: TRBV18
CDR3: CASSDSQGGYTF; J: TRBJ1-2; V: TRBV6-4
CDR3: CASRPSSGNTIYF; J: TRBJ1-3; V: TRBV7-2
CDR3: CASSYYPTYNEQFF; J: TRBJ2-1; V: TRBV6-5
CDR3: CAWRLRESPYEQYF; J: TRBJ2-7; V: TRBV30
CDR3: CANRASGSPGNEQFF; J: TRBJ2-1; V: TRBV2
CDR3: CASTLRLRGTEAFF; J: TRBJ1-1; V: TRBV28
CDR3: CASSVEGAEDTGELFF; J: TRBJ2-2; V: TRBV9
CDR3: CASSLDGQAEAFF; J: TRBJ1-1; V: TRBV5-4
CDR3: CASSVPDRNQPQHF; J: TRBJ1-5; V: TRBV19
CDR3: CASSPGAGAHYTQYF; J: TRBJ2-3; V: TRBV11-2
CDR3: CATSRTGGRTDTQYF; J: TRBJ2-3; V: TRBV15
CDR3: CASSLGTGSEAFF; J: TRBJ1-1; V: TRBV6-5
CDR3: CATSERQGPEQFF; J: TRBJ2-1; V: TRBV24-1
CDR3: CASSIRSEANTEAFF; J: TRBJ1-1; V: TRBV21-1